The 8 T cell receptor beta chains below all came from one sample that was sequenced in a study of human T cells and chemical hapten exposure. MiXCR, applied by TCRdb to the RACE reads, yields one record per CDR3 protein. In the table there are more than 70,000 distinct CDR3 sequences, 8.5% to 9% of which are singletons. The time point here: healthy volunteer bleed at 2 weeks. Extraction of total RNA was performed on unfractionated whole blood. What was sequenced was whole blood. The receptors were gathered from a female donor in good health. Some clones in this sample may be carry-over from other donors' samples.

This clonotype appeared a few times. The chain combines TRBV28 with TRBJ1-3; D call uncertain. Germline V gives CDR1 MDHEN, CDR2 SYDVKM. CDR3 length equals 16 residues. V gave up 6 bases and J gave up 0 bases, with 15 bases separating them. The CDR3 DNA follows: TGTGCCAGCAGGGAAATGACCGCCTACTCTGGAAACACCATATATTTT. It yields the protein CASREMTAYSGNTIYF.

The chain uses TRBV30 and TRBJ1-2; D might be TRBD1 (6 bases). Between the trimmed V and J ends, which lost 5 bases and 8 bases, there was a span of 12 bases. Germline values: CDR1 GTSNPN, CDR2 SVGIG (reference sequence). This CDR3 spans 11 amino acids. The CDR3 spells CAWHRDRGYTF. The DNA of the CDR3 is TGTGCCTGGCACAGGGATCGCGGCTACACCTTC.

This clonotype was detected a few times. CDR3: CSLLGGAANYGYTF. In nucleotides, the CDR3 is TGCAGCCTTCTCGGGGGGGCAGCTAACTATGGCTACACCTTC. The chain links TRBV29-1 to TRBJ1-2; a weak D match, TRBD1 (6 bases). Germline loops: CDR1 SQVTM, CDR2 ANQGSEA. This CDR3 spans 14 amino acids. Trimming stripped 8 bases from V and 0 bases from J, with 16 bases between.

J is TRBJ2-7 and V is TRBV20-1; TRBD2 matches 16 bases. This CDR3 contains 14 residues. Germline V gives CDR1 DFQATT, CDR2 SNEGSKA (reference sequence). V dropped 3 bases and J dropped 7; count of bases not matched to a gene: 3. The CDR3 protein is CSASGTSGRGEQYF. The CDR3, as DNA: TGCAGTGCTAGCGGGACTAGCGGGAGGGGTGAGCAGTACTTC.

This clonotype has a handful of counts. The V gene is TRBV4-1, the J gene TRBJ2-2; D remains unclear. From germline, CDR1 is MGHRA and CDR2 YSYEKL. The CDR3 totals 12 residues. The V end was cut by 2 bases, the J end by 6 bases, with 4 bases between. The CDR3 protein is CASSQTPGELFF. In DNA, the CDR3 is TGCGCCAGCAGCCAAACCCCCGGGGAGCTGTTTTTT.

CDR3 bases: TGTGCCAGCAGCTTGGCCCCCGGGACAGTCCATGGCTACACCTTC. Its protein product is CASSLAPGTVHGYTF. The rearrangement links TRBV5-6 to TRBJ1-2; 7 bases are shared with TRBD1. The CDR3 runs 15 residues. CDR1 and CDR2 from the germline V gene are SGHDT and YYEEEE. V lost 0 bases, J lost 6 bases, and 8 bases stayed unmatched.

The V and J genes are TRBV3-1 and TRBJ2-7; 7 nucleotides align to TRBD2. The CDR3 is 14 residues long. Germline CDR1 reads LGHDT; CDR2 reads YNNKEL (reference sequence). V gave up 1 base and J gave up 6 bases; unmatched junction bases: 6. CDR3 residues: CASSQASSGGEQYF. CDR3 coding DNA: TGTGCCAGCAGCCAAGCCTCGTCGGGAGGCGAGCAGTACTTC.

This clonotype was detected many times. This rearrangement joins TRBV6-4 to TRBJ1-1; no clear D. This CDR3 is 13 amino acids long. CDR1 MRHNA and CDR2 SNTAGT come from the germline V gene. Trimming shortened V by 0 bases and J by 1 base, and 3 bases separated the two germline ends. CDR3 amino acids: CASSDSQNTEAFF. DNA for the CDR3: TGTGCCAGCAGTGACTCACAGAACACTGAAGCTTTCTTT.